The clone carrying this TCR beta chain has more than one count but fewer than ten. Its antigen is currently unknown. Other DNA sequences in this specimen translate into the identical CDR3. This specimen belongs to a study of beta chain features in type 1 diabetes. Study observations and caveats: Among type 1 diabetes patients, VDJ junctions had fewer insertions and more deletions. Type 1 diabetes patients had TCRB CDR3s that were shorter (moderately but significantly so) in all four CD4+ subsets. It was among patients, rather than healthy donors, that naive, central memory and Treg TCRB repertoires appeared more similar.

cDNA synthesis used the whole RNA isolate, giving expressed TCRB sequences. Measured with immunoSEQ multiplex PCR; TCRdb has only the in-frame clones, and not every one. The sample lists approximately 300,000 clones; roughly 11% were seen once. V shed 0 bases and J shed 0 bases, with 6 bases lying between them. Germline values: CDR1 SGDLS, CDR2 YYNGEE. The CDR3 consists of 15 residues. Populations obtained by sorting all exceeded 95% purity. The sequenced material came from naive CD4+ T cells from blood. The clonotype comes from a woman younger than 45 in good health. J is TRBJ2-2 and V is TRBV9; the D is unclear. This chain's CDR3 is CASSVGGANTGELFF. CDR3 DNA sequence: TGTGCCAGCAGCGTAGGAGGCGCGAACACCGGGGAGCTGTTTTTT.